What follows is one T cell receptor beta chain and its context. Only a few counts were recorded for this clonotype. The target of this receptor is not known. It has no much larger one-base neighbor in the sample; base qualities were not kept. Library method: 5' RACE. TCRdb records Illumina HiSeq 2500 as the sequencer. A second PCR of about 6 to 11 cycles was performed with a sample-barcoded 5' primer and a J-beta primer mix. A template-switch 5' adaptor carrying 12 random nucleotides introduced a unique molecular identifier onto each TCR beta cDNA molecule. At least 3 million CDR3-containing paired-end reads were obtained from each sample. First-strand cDNA was synthesized from all RNA with the Mint cDNA synthesis kit, primed by a TRBC-specific oligonucleotide. After uracil-DNA glycosylase treatment, a first 18-cycle PCR used universal primers M1SS and BC2_uni_R on all cDNA. In the original analysis: Each sample was normalized by randomly selecting 1 million high-quality reads, each carrying a distinct molecular identifier. Reads with shared molecular identifiers were discarded instead of being binned into consensus sequences. CDR3 identification, clonotype clustering and error correction used MiTCR with a Q25 quality threshold and the strictest error-elimination algorithm. A nonparametric unseen species model with Euler transformation was used to estimate a lower bound on total TCR beta diversity. TCRdb reanalyzed the raw reads on its own, using fastp at Q25 for trimming and MiXCR for clone calling, and kept in-frame beta chains. A single entry per CDR3 protein holds the most common genes and DNA from its merged rows. The V and J calls reflect TCRdb's pipeline rather than the authors' work. The sample has about 640,000 distinct CDR3 sequences on record, 58% of them singletons. The leading ten clones occupy over 30% of the sample.

The data stem from a study of blood T cells in healthy people across ages (dated by TCRdb to between 2015 and 2017). In terms of the full investigation: In model experiments, roughly one uniquely barcoded TCR beta cDNA molecule per two T cells was captured by template switching. The study measured age-related changes in TCR beta repertoire diversity using deep sequencing normalized with unique cDNA molecular identifiers. Four age groups were formed from the donors: young (average approximately 16 years), middle-aged (just under 40), aged (62) and long-lived (roughly 88). Donors of different ages were randomly distributed across sequencing lanes to avoid experimental bias. Two additional independent replicas of 1 million unique cDNA reads from the same blood draw were analyzed for two donors (one aged 18 to 30 and one aged 80 or older).

General findings and caveats noted by the study authors: There was a strong correlation between observed TCR beta diversity and the percentage of naive T cells measured by flow cytometry. Observed TCR beta diversity per million T cells fell roughly linearly with age, and a significant reduction was already apparent by age roughly 40. Compared with the aged group, more naive CD4+ T cells, fewer expanded clones and increased TCR diversity were shown by the long-lived group, suggesting age selection. Because profiling used bulk unsorted PBMCs, naive and antigen-experienced compartments could not be compared conclusively. Because the CMV infection status of the donors was unknown, age-related changes in expanded clonotypes may potentially have been confounded. Estimates of total diversity from one million sequenced T cells were regarded as lower bounds and underestimates.

Systemically healthy Caucasian individuals from Russia, some 40 in total and aged roughly 6 to 100 years, were included as donors. About 9.1 milliliters of peripheral blood were collected from each donor into EDTA-treated Vacutainer tubes. Ficoll-Paque density-gradient centrifugation was used to isolate PBMCs, with at least 6.5 million obtained per sample. Total RNA was extracted from PBMCs with Trizol reagent, with at least 6 micrograms obtained per sample. The percentages of naive CD45RAhigh/CD27high T cells were determined by flow cytometry on a PBMC aliquot from every donor. The germline ends are 8 bases apart after V is trimmed by 5 bases and J by 6 bases. From its cysteine to its phenylalanine, the CDR3 spans 13 amino acids. The entry retains the CDR3 DNA only, 39 bases that are in frame from base 1. The germline V gene supplies CDR1 MNHEY and CDR2 SVGAGI.

The rearrangement joined TRBV6-5 to TRBJ1-6, with the D gene uncertain. Material for sequencing was blood. This receptor was obtained from a man aged 60 to 75 in good health. Read as DNA, the sequence is TGTGCCAGCAGTACCGTCCTTAATTCACCCCTCCACTTT. This encodes CASSTVLNSPLHF.